Below, 22 T cell receptor beta chains from the same sample are listed, as sequenced in a study of CD8+ T cells in alopecia areata. Indicated treatment: oral pan-JAK inhibitor, 5-10 mg twice daily. The authors extracted RNA and reverse transcribed it into cDNA as the sequencing template. The table came from immunoSEQ multiplex PCR; TCRdb's copy has only in-frame clones and leaves some out. Of around 150,000 clones in the sample, less than 70% were seen once. The sample consisted of CD4+ T cells sorted from blood, taken at week 4, from a patient treated with tofacitinib. The receptors were sampled from a human donor with alopecia areata.

V gene TRBV7-3 combines with J gene TRBJ2-3, with D unclear. V dropped 2 bases and J dropped 5 bases, with 14 bases sitting between them. This CDR3 comprises 15 residues. Germline V lookup: CDR1 SGHTA, CDR2 FQGTGA. The CDR3 spells CASSLRPALGDTQYF. The DNA for the CDR3 is TGTGCCAGCAGCTTACGGCCAGCCCTGGGAGATACGCAGTATTTT. Variable domain in full (rest from reference TRBV7-3 and TRBJ2-3): GAGVSQTPSNKVTEKGKYVELRCDPISGHTALYWYRQSLGQGPEFLIYFQGTGAADDSGLPNDRFFAVRPEGSVSTLKIQRTERGDSAVYLCASSLRPALGDTQYFGPGTRLTVL.

The CDR3 reads CASSLRQGGNQPQHF. The CDR3 bases are TGTGCCAGCAGCTTGCGCCAGGGTGGGAATCAGCCCCAGCATTTT. The chain joins TRBV5-6 to TRBJ1-5; weak D call: TRBD1 (5 bases). Trimming shortened V by 1 base and J by 4 bases, and 12 bases separated the two germline ends. Per the germline V gene, CDR1 is SGHDT and CDR2 is YYEEEE. The CDR3 is made up of 15 amino acids. The whole variable domain, filled in from reference TRBV5-6 and TRBJ1-5, reads DAGVTQSPTHLIKTRGQQVTLRCSPKSGHDTVSWYQQALGQGPQFIFQYYEEEERQRGNFPDRFSGHQFPNYSSELNVNALLLGDSALYLCASSLRQGGNQPQHFGDGTRLSIL.

The chain couples TRBV7-2 to TRBJ1-5; D is unresolved. Trimming removed 1 base from V and 0 bases from J, with 1 base in between. The length of the CDR3 is 13 residues. Germline V gives CDR1 SGHTA, CDR2 FQGNSA. Here the CDR3 reads CASSLDSNQPQHF. For the CDR3, the DNA is TGTGCCAGCAGCTTAGATAGCAATCAGCCCCAGCATTTT.

A single count supports this clone. The chain carries TRBV29-1 and TRBJ1-1; D unresolved. Trimming cost V 4 bases and J 6 bases, with 12 bases left between them. CDR1 SQVTM and CDR2 ANQGSEA come from the germline V gene. This CDR3 contains 12 residues. The CDR3 sequence: CSVANGKAEAFF. The CDR3 DNA reads as TGCAGCGTTGCGAACGGCAAGGCTGAAGCTTTCTTT.

The chain joins TRBV30 to TRBJ1-6; D may be TRBD1 (5 bases). Deletions cut 3 bases from V and 8 bases from J, with 11 bases between. CDR1 is GTSNPN and CDR2 is SVGIG in the germline V gene (reference sequence). The CDR3 has 13 amino acids. This CDR3 reads CAWRRDRDSPLHF. CDR3 DNA: TGTGCCTGGAGGAGGGACCGTGATTCACCCCTCCACTTT.

The gene calls are TRBV4-1 and TRBJ2-2; D gene unclear. V was clipped by 1 base and J by 9 bases, with 3 bases between them. Germline V gives CDR1 MGHRA, CDR2 YSYEKL. The CDR3 extends over 11 amino acids. The CDR3 loop reads CASSQARELFF. The CDR3 DNA follows: TGCGCCAGCAGCCAAGCGCGGGAGCTGTTTTTT.

Turning to this clone: Other DNA sequences in the sample encode the same CDR3. The rearrangement links TRBV7-9 to TRBJ2-7; 8 bases map to TRBD2. The CDR3 has 13 amino acids. Germline CDR1 and CDR2: SEHNR and FQNEAQ (reference sequence). The ends lost 2 bases at V and 3 bases at J; junction bases unmatched: 0. This CDR3 is CASSLLAGYEQYF. CDR3 bases: TGTGCCAGCAGCTTACTAGCGGGCTACGAGCAGTACTTC.

The V call is TRBV30, the J call TRBJ1-4; 7 positions match TRBD1. From germline, CDR1 is GTSNPN and CDR2 SVGIG (reference sequence). CDR3 length equals 14 residues. V gave up 0 bases and J gave up 8 bases; unmatched junction bases: 6. CDR3 sequence reads: CAWSVPGGYEKLFF. The CDR3, as DNA: TGTGCCTGGAGTGTGCCAGGGGGATACGAAAAACTGTTTTTT.

CDR3 in amino acids: CASSPRDRGLVSGANVLTF. The CDR3 bases are TGTGCCAGCAGCCCTAGGGACAGGGGGCTCGTCTCTGGGGCCAACGTCCTGACTTTC. The chain carries TRBV4-2 and TRBJ2-6, with TRBD1 matching over 12 bases. This CDR3 is 19 amino acids long. J was trimmed by 0 bases and V by 4 bases; bases with no gene match: 7. Germline lookup yields CDR1 LGHNA and CDR2 YNFKEQ.

The CDR3 region has the DNA TGCAGCGTCGAGGGAGGGATGAGCTCCTACGAGCAGTACTTC. Encoded protein: CSVEGGMSSYEQYF. The chain recombines TRBV29-1 with TRBJ2-7, with 7 bases identical to TRBD2. Germline V gene sequence: CDR1 SQVTM, CDR2 ANQGSEA. This CDR3 is 14 amino acids long. J gave up 0 bases and V 6 bases, and 8 bases lay outside the gene matches.

In this sample, this clone turned up a few times. This rearrangement joins TRBV9 to TRBJ1-2; 8 bases match TRBD1. Per germline, CDR1 SGDLS and CDR2 YYNGEE. The CDR3 loop spans 15 amino acids. The J segment lost 0 bases and the V segment lost 4 bases, leaving 5 bases of the junction unmatched. CDR3 protein: CASSTRDRSNYGYTF. Written as DNA, the CDR3 is TGTGCCAGCAGCACCCGGGACAGGTCTAACTATGGCTACACCTTC.

Of note for this clone: Germline is not matched at one junction end, which may reflect a read error. The chain has TRBV7-7 and TRBJ2-5, with 9 nucleotides matching TRBD1. The CDR3 spans 13 residues. Germline V gene sequence: CDR1 SSHAT, CDR2 FNYEAQ (reference sequence). The CDR3 is CASSPQGAETQYF. The CDR3 bases are TGTGCTAGCAGCCCACAGGGGGCCGAGACCCAGTACTTC.

The chain recombines TRBV13 with TRBJ2-7; 8 bases are a match to TRBD1. The CDR3 is 12 residues long. CDR1 is PRHDT and CDR2 is FYEKMQ in the germline V gene (reference sequence). V lost 6 bases, J lost 4 bases, and 2 bases stayed unmatched. The DNA for the CDR3 is TGTGCCAGCAGACGGACAGGGTACGAGCAGTACTTC. Its protein is CASRRTGYEQYF.

CDR3 amino acids: CSVVSQGARDHPNEQFF. For the CDR3, the DNA is TGCAGCGTTGTTAGTCAGGGGGCTCGTGACCACCCGAATGAGCAGTTCTTC. This sequence joins TRBV29-1 and TRBJ2-1, with 8 bases lining up with TRBD1. CDR1 is SQVTM, CDR2 ANQGSEA, per germline. After removal of 4 bases from V and 7 bases from J, the junction contained 18 bases not matched to a gene. The CDR3 is 17 residues long.

The rearrangement joins TRBV30 to TRBJ2-7; D tentatively reads TRBD1 or TRBD2 (5 bases each). Trimming took 1 base from V and 0 from J, leaving 10 bases between them. Germline values: CDR1 GTSNPN, CDR2 SVGIG (reference sequence). This CDR3 is built from 14 residues. The DNA for the CDR3 is TGTGCCTGGAGTGGGGGAGACAGCTCCTACGAGCAGTACTTC. This gives the protein CAWSGGDSSYEQYF. The full variable domain, its missing parts supplied by reference TRBV30 and TRBJ2-7, is SQTIHQWPATLVQPVGSPLSLECTVEGTSNPNLYWYRQAAGRGLQLLFYSVGIGQISSEVPQNLSASRPQDRQFILSSKKLLLSDSGFYLCAWSGGDSSYEQYFGPGTRLTVT.

This clone was observed a few times. The chain carries TRBV23-1 and TRBJ1-2, with D unclear. TRBV23-1 counts as an open reading frame of uncertain function. Trimming took off 6 bases at V and 3 bases at J, with 23 bases between the two ends. This CDR3 contains 17 residues. Written as DNA, the CDR3 is TGCGCCAGCAGCCGGCTGGCACAGAGCCCGGCGGACTATGGCTACACCTTC. Translating it yields CASSRLAQSPADYGYTF.

V is TRBV30 and J is TRBJ2-7; TRBD1 matches at 10 bases. Germline CDR1 is GTSNPN and CDR2 is SVGIG (reference sequence). The V gene end was trimmed by 2 bases and the J gene end by 6 bases; junction bases not matched to a gene: 7. This CDR3 comprises 14 residues. The CDR3 region is CAWSRSGTGVEQYF. In DNA form, the CDR3 reads TGTGCCTGGAGTCGAAGCGGGACAGGGGTCGAGCAGTACTTC.

This clone was counted between two and nine times. The chain couples TRBV5-4 to TRBJ1-1; possible D gene TRBD1, 6 bases. The CDR3 runs 17 residues. V dropped 4 bases and J dropped 5 bases, with 24 bases sitting between them. Germline assignment: CDR1 SGHNT and CDR2 YYREEE (reference sequence). The CDR3 loop is CASSPEAVGRGLTEAFF. Written as DNA, the CDR3 is TGTGCCAGCAGCCCCGAGGCCGTTGGCAGGGGTTTGACTGAAGCTTTCTTT.

V usage is TRBV7-3 and J usage is TRBJ2-7, with 7 positions matching TRBD2. Germline CDR1 and CDR2: SGHTA and FQGTGA. The CDR3 is 14 amino acids. With V trimmed by 2 bases and J by 1 base, 2 bases remained unmatched. For the CDR3, the DNA is TGTGCCAGCAGCTTAGGGAGGGGATCCTACGAGCAGTACTTC. Encoded protein: CASSLGRGSYEQYF.

The chain links TRBV29-1 to TRBJ2-3, with 8 bases matching TRBD2. CDR1 and CDR2 (germline): SQVTM, ANQGSEA. This CDR3 is built from 13 residues. V gave up 5 bases and J gave up 0 bases; unmatched junction bases: 1. CDR3 protein: CSVTSGSTDTQYF. The CDR3 DNA sequence: TGCAGCGTTACTAGCGGAAGCACAGATACGCAGTATTTT.

The genes are TRBV4-2 and TRBJ1-3; D gene uncertain. Looked up from germline, CDR1 is LGHNA and CDR2 is YNFKEQ. This CDR3 region has 15 residues. Trimming took off 0 bases at V and 3 bases at J, with 9 bases between the two ends. The chain's CDR3 is CASSQDEGSGNTIYF. CDR3 DNA sequence: TGTGCCAGCAGCCAAGATGAGGGAAGTGGAAACACCATATATTTT.

This clone was picked up a small number of times. This chain links TRBV7-9 with TRBJ1-6, with D hard to call. The germline gives CDR1 SEHNR, CDR2 FQNEAQ (reference sequence). The CDR3 length is 13 residues. V lost 1 base and J 8 bases, leaving 6 bases between the germline ends. CDR3 coding DNA: TGTGCCAGCAGCTTAGATAGTCATTCACCCCTCCACTTT. Its translation is CASSLDSHSPLHF.